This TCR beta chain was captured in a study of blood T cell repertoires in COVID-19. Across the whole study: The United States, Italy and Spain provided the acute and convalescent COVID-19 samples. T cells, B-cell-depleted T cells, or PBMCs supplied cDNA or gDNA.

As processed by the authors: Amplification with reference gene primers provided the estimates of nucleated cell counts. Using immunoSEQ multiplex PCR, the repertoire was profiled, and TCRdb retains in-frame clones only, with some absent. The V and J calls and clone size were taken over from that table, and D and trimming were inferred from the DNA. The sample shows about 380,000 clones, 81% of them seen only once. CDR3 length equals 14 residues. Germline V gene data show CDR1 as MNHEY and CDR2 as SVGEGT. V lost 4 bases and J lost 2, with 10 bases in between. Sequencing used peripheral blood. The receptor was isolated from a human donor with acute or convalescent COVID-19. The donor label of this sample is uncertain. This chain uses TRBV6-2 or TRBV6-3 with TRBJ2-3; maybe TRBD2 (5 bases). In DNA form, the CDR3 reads TGTGCCAGCAGTTTCGGACTCAACACAGATACGCAGTATTTT. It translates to CASSFGLNTDTQYF.